This T cell receptor beta chain was observed in a study of blood T cell repertoires in COVID-19. The V end lost 6 bases, the J end lost 14 bases, and 17 bases lay between the germline ends. Per germline, CDR1 SEHNR and CDR2 FQNEAQ (reference sequence). The CDR3 has 12 residues. Methods used by the authors: Amplified reference gene primers provided the basis for estimating nucleated cell counts. Some clones are missing from TCRdb's copy, which holds only in-frame ones; the method was immunoSEQ multiplex PCR. The V and J calls and the clone size are those of that table, but D and trimming were determined from the DNA. The sample yields some 160,000 clones, 70% to 90% seen once.

Sequencing input: peripheral blood. The sequence derives from a woman of 80 years or more with COVID-19, enrolled during active disease. The chain links TRBV7-9 to TRBJ2-4, with D tentatively TRBD1 (6 bases). The CDR3, as DNA: TGTGCCAGCAGACTCAACGAAGGGGGAGAGTACTTC. This codes for CASRLNEGGEYF.